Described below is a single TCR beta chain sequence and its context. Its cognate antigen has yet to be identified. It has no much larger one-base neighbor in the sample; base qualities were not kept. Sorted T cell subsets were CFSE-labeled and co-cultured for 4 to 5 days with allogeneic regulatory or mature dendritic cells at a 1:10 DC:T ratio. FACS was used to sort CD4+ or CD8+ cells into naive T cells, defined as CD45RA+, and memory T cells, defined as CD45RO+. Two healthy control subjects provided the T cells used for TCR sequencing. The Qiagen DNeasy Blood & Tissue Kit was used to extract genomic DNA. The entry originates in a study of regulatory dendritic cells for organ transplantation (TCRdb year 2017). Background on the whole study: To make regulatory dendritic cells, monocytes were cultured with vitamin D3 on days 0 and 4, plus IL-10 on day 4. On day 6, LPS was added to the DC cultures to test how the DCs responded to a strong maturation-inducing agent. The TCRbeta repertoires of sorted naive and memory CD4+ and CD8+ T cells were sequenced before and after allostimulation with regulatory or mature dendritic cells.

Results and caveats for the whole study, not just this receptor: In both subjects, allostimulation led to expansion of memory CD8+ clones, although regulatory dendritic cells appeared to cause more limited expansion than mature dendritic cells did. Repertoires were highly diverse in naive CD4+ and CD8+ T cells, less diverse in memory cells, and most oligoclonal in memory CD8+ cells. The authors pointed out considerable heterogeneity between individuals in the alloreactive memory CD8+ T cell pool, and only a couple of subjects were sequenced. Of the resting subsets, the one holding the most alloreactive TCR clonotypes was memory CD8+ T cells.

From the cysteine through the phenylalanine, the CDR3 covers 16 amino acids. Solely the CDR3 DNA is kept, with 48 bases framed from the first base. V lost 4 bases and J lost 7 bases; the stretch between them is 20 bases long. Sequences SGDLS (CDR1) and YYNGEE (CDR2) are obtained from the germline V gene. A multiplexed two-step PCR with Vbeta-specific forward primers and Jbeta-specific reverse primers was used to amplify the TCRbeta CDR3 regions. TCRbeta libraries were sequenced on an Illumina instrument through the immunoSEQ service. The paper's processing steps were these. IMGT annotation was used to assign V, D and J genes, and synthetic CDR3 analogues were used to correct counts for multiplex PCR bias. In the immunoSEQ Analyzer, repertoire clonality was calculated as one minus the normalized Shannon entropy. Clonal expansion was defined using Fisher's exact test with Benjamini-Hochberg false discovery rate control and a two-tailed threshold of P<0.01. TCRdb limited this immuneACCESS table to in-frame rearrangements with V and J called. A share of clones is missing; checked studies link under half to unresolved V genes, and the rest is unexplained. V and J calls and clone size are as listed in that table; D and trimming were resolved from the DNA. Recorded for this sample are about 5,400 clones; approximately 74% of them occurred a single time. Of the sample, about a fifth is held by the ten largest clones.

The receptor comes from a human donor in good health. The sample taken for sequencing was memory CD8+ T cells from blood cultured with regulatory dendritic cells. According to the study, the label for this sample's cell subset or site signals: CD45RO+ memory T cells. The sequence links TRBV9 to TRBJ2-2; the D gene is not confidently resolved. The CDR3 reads CASSLSARRIVGELFF. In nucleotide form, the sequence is TGTGCCAGCAGCCTAAGCGCCAGAAGAATTGTCGGGGAGCTGTTTTTT.